This entry is about one T cell receptor beta chain. Its antigen is not known. This sample was taken from a study of blood T cells in healthy people across ages. The use of a sample-barcoded 5' primer and a J-beta primer mix characterized a second PCR of about 6 to 11 cycles. TCRdb reprocessed the 5' RACE reads via MiXCR and lists one record per CDR3 protein. The repertoire consists of 1.5 million to 2 million distinct CDR3 sequences, with roughly 43% occurring once and the leading ten covering around 23%. Findings and caveats of the study: The diversity estimates, figures obtained from one million T cells, were considered underestimates.

The material sequenced was blood. The receptor was derived from a human donor in good health.

CDR3 sequence: CASYVQGYSGANVLTF. CDR3 DNA: TGTGCCAGCTACGTACAGGGCTACTCTGGGGCCAACGTCCTGACTTTC. V usage is TRBV12-3 or TRBV12-4 and J usage is TRBJ2-6; D perhaps matches TRBD1 (6 bases). This CDR3 region has 16 residues. Trimming removed 8 bases at V and 0 bases at J, with 14 bases between.